This TCR beta chain came from a study of tissue T cells after allogeneic stem cell transplantation. The CDR3 spans 16 residues. Trimming removed 1 base from V and 0 bases from J, with 8 bases in between. Looked up from germline, CDR1 is FNHDT and CDR2 is SITEND (reference sequence). Assay used: immunoSEQ multiplex PCR; TCRdb lists only in-frame clones, some missing. Of about 4,500 clones listed, 35% to 50% are singletons. As to this clone: Mouse gene names apply. The read falls 1 residue short of the CDR3 end, and the missing part is taken from the germline J gene.

Stated time point: mouse harvest day 14 after allogeneic transplant. Tail vein injection delivered 10^7 T-cell-depleted bone marrow cells and 10^6 splenic CD5+ T cells. Sequenced: gut tissue. The origin of this receptor is a female BALB/c mouse given C57BL/6 T cells with graft-versus-host disease after an allogeneic hematopoietic cell transplant. The chain couples TRBV19 to TRBJ1-6, with D possibly TRBD1 on 5 matching bases. TRBJ1-6 belongs to the ORF category, with a function that is uncertain. The CDR3 protein is CASSIFRDSYNSPLYF. CDR3 bases read: TGTGCCAGCAGTATATTCAGGGATTCCTATAATTCGCCCCTCTAC.